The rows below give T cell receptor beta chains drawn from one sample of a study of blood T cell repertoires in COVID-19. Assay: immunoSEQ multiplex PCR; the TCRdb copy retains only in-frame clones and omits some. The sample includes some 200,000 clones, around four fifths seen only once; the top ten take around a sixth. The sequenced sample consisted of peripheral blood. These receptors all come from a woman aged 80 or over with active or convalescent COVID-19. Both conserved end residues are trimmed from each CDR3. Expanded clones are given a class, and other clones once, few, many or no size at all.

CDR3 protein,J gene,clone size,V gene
ASSLGTGVSDTQY,TRBJ2-3,-,TRBV3-1/TRBV3-2
ASSLLAGYEQY,TRBJ2-7,-,TRBV7-9
ASRPSGGNNEQF,TRBJ2-1,-,TRBV6-2/TRBV6-3
ASRDHDRGRQPQH,TRBJ1-5,-,TRBV28
ASSPLAGNSYNEQF,TRBJ2-1,-,TRBV9
SVVTGINQPQH,TRBJ1-5,-,TRBV29-1
ASSPRRGFYEQY,TRBJ2-7,-,TRBV6-2/TRBV6-3
ASSLGQGASPLH,TRBJ1-6,-,TRBV27
ASSTDTGELF,TRBJ2-2,-,TRBV18
ASSQGGGQGYTEAF,TRBJ1-1,-,TRBV3-1/TRBV3-2
ASSPRQGAGDTQY,TRBJ2-3,once,TRBV18
ASSSQAAGETQY,TRBJ2-5,-,TRBV7-3
ASRVTGDNYEQY,TRBJ2-7,once,TRBV5-5
ASRIPGQGSAF,TRBJ1-1,-,TRBV6-5
SASSAGGGTDTQY,TRBJ2-3,-,TRBV20-1
ASRDRGPGYT,TRBJ1-2,-,TRBV19
ASSDRRNYGYT,TRBJ1-2,-,TRBV6-1
ASSLLGRQGNEKLF,TRBJ1-4,-,TRBV28
ASSQAGRSGNTIY,TRBJ1-3,-,TRBV5-6
ASSWARSGRKSDTQY,TRBJ2-3,-,TRBV7-2
AWSDFWTNYGYT,TRBJ1-2,few,TRBV30
ASRRNRYSNQPQH,TRBJ1-5,-,TRBV5-6
ASSLGANTEAF,TRBJ1-1,-,TRBV5-1
ASSLASGNTEAF,TRBJ1-1,-,TRBV5-6
ASRQPGTANTEAF,TRBJ1-1,-,TRBV28
ASSPRGPGANVLT,TRBJ2-6,-,TRBV3-1/TRBV3-2
AISESSGRVDEQF,TRBJ2-1,few,TRBV10-3
ASRPGSSYNSPLH,TRBJ1-6,-,TRBV2
TSSQDSAHGTRCYEQF,TRBJ2-1,few,TRBV1
ASSSGGNIVTDTQY,TRBJ2-3,once,TRBV7-3
ASLREGLPEQY,TRBJ2-7,-,TRBV7-2
ASSQDRFTYEQY,TRBJ2-7,-,TRBV4-1
AVGGADRGLGYEQY,TRBJ2-7,few,TRBV30
ASSRETSLADMQY,TRBJ2-3,-,TRBV7-7
ASTGQIYNEQF,TRBJ2-1,few,TRBV25-1
ASSSQGARNQPQH,TRBJ1-5,-,TRBV18
ASSLGARGDGYT,TRBJ1-2,-,TRBV7-6
ASSSTTGGHYGYT,TRBJ1-2,-,TRBV4-1
ATSDPPVGGANVLT,TRBJ2-6,-,TRBV24-1
ASSPVGGPQH,TRBJ1-5,-,TRBV27
SDARDSYNEQF,TRBJ2-1,-,TRBV29-1
ASSENRVETQY,TRBJ2-5,-,TRBV25-1
ASSSGRLAGSTDTQY,TRBJ2-3,-,TRBV6-2/TRBV6-3
ASSPTPGLAEETQY,TRBJ2-5,-,TRBV18